A single sample is the source of the 21 T cell receptor beta chains below, sequenced in a study of CD8+CD57+ T cells in acquired aplastic anemia. TCR beta VDJ combinations and CDR3 sequences were profiled from genomic DNA. TCRdb re-derived calls from the reads in MiXCR, one entry per CDR3 protein. The sample consists of roughly 260,000 distinct CDR3 sequences, around half of them appearing once. Patients included in sequencing had previously demonstrated CD8+CD57+ cell expansion by flow cytometry. Input material: sorted CD4+, CD8+, or CD8+CD57+ T cells (not recorded which) from PBMCs. Every receptor here comes from a human donor with aplastic anemia.

This clonotype was counted ten times or more. The chain joins TRBV11-2 to TRBJ1-1; TRBD1 might be the D (5 bases). The CDR3 extends over 15 amino acids. The germline V and J ends were trimmed by 1 base and 3 bases, with 12 bases remaining between them. Looked up from germline, CDR1 is SGHAT and CDR2 is FQNNGV. The CDR3 reads CASSLGPGLDTEAFF. CDR3 bases: TGTGCCAGCAGCTTAGGCCCAGGGCTGGACACTGAAGCTTTCTTT.

This clonotype was seen many times. The V gene is TRBV7-9, the J gene TRBJ1-4; D might be TRBD1 (5 bases). Deletions cut 1 base from V and 8 bases from J, with 11 bases between. The CDR3 is 14 residues long. Germline V gives CDR1 SEHNR, CDR2 FQNEAQ (reference sequence). Here the CDR3 DNA reads TGTGCCAGCAGCTTAGGAGGGGTCCAGGAAAAACTGTTTTTT. It translates to CASSLGGVQEKLFF.

This sequence joins TRBV7-8 and TRBJ2-3, with a weak D call TRBD2 (6 bases). Germline CDR1 SGHVS, CDR2 FQNEAQ. The CDR3 is 17 residues long. The V and J ends lost 3 bases and 2 bases respectively, with 18 bases between them. The CDR3 loop reads CASSFPFRDSNTDTQYF. For the CDR3, the DNA is TGTGCCAGCAGCTTTCCTTTCCGGGACTCGAACACAGATACGCAGTATTTT.

This clonotype was detected a few times. This sequence joins TRBV7-9 and TRBJ1-6; 10 bases are shared with TRBD1. Germline V CDR1 and CDR2: SEHNR, FQNEAQ (reference sequence). V lost 4 bases to trimming and J lost 8 bases; unmatched junction nucleotides: 8. The CDR3 is 16 residues long. CDR3 nucleotides: TGTGCCAGCAGCTACGACAGGACAGGGGGATATTCACCCCTCCACTTT. Translated, it gives CASSYDRTGGYSPLHF.

This clonotype was observed at least ten times. The CDR3 DNA sequence: TGTGCCAGCAGTCCGGGCAGGGGATATAATAATTCACCCCTCCACTTT. Translating it yields CASSPGRGYNNSPLHF. The chain joins TRBV14 to TRBJ1-6; D might be TRBD1 (6 bases). The ends were cut back, 6 bases at V and 5 bases at J, with 17 bases in the middle. Germline V gene sequence: CDR1 SGHDN, CDR2 FVKESK. This CDR3 has 16 residues.

The CDR3, as DNA: TGTGCCAGCAGTCCCCCTCTTTACGAGCAGTACGTC. The encoded protein is CASSPPLYEQYV. The chain couples TRBV12-3 or TRBV12-4 to TRBJ2-7; D unresolved. V was pared by 5 bases and J by 4 bases, with 9 bases between. The CDR3 spans 12 residues.

This clonotype was detected a few times. V usage is TRBV20-1 and J usage is TRBJ2-5, with TRBD1 as a possible D gene (5 bases). In germline, CDR1 is DFQATT, CDR2 SNEGSKA (reference sequence). The CDR3 is made up of 14 amino acids. V was shortened by 2 bases and J by 2 bases, with 12 bases between the two germline ends. The CDR3 protein is CSARNGRDQETQYF. The CDR3 DNA reads TGCAGTGCTAGAAACGGCAGGGATCAAGAGACCCAGTACTTC.

As regards this clonotype: One junction end does not reproduce the germline sequence, and a read error may be involved. The chain has TRBV6-1 and TRBJ1-2, with 7 bases matching TRBD1. CDR1 is MNHNS, CDR2 SASEGT, per germline. The CDR3 is made up of 14 amino acids. This CDR3 reads CAISGQDANYGYTF. The CDR3 nucleotides are TGTGCCATCAGTGGACAGGACGCTAACTATGGCTACACCTTC.

This chain links TRBV10-3 with TRBJ1-6; D unclear. The CDR3 covers 16 residues. V was trimmed by 0 bases and J by 0 bases, leaving 6 bases between them. CDR1 and CDR2 from the germline V gene are ENHRY and SYGVKD. Here the CDR3 DNA reads TGTGCCATCAGTGAGTCTCGGAGCTCCTATAATTCACCCCTCCACTTT. This codes for CAISESRSSYNSPLHF.

This clonotype occurred many times. CDR3 nucleotide sequence: TGTGCCAGTAGTTCCCGACAGGGTGGCTATGGCTACACCTTC. Protein sequence: CASSSRQGGYGYTF. The chain recombines TRBV19 with TRBJ1-2; TRBD1 aligns across 7 bases. The CDR3 spans 14 residues. J lost 4 bases, V lost 5 bases, and 7 bases had no gene match. Looked up from germline, CDR1 is LNHDA and CDR2 is SQIVND (reference sequence).

This clonotype occurred many times. The chain links TRBV19 to TRBJ1-1; 7 positions agree with TRBD1. CDR1 is LNHDA, CDR2 SQIVND, per germline (reference sequence). This CDR3 has 13 residues. Losses at the gene ends were 3 bases for V and 4 bases for J; bases not matched to a gene: 2. DNA of the CDR3: TGTGCCAGTAGTATTAACAGGGGCACTGAAGCTTTCTTT. It translates to CASSINRGTEAFF.

This clonotype was recorded a few times. This chain joins TRBV6-4 and TRBJ2-1, with D possibly called TRBD1 or TRBD2 (5 bases each). Trimming took 2 bases from V and 5 from J, leaving 10 bases between them. Germline CDR1 and CDR2: MRHNA and SNTAGT. This CDR3 comprises 14 residues. CDR3 protein: CASSDGTENNEQFF. CDR3 nucleotide sequence: TGTGCCAGCAGTGACGGGACGGAAAACAATGAGCAGTTCTTC.

CDR3 sequence (DNA): TGTGCCAGCAGTTACTCATCCGGGTTCGCGAACACCGGGGAGCTGTTTTTT. Its protein product is CASSYSSGFANTGELFF. V gene TRBV6-5 combines with J gene TRBJ2-2; D is undetermined. CDR1 MNHEY and CDR2 SVGAGI come from the germline V gene. V lost 0 bases to trimming and J lost 0 bases, with 11 bases between them. This CDR3 comprises 17 residues.

The V and J genes are TRBV7-9 and TRBJ2-7; 8 positions match TRBD2. The CDR3 has 17 amino acids. CDR1 is SEHNR and CDR2 is FQNEAQ in the germline V gene (reference sequence). V lost 1 base and J lost 0; bases outside the gene matches: 8. The chain's CDR3 is CASSLVRSGGSSYEQYF. For the CDR3, the DNA is TGTGCCAGCAGCTTAGTTAGGAGCGGGGGCAGCTCCTACGAGCAGTACTTC.

The gene calls are TRBV7-3 and TRBJ2-7; 7 bases line up with TRBD1. Germline CDR1 SGHTA, CDR2 FQGTGA. The V segment lost 5 bases and the J segment 3 bases; nucleotides outside the gene matches: 4. The CDR3 spans 13 residues. The CDR3 bases are TGTGCCAGCAGCCGGGGACAGATCTACGAGCAGTACTTC. Amino acids: CASSRGQIYEQYF.

Comment on this clonotype: A clone one base away is much larger, so this may be a read error. CDR3 in amino acids: CASSQGQGYNSLLHF. In DNA form, the CDR3 reads TGCGCCAGCAGCCAAGGACAGGGCTATAATTCACTCCTCCACTTT. V and J are TRBV4-1 and TRBJ1-6, with 7 nucleotides matching TRBD1. The V gene's germline CDR1 is MGHRA and CDR2 YSYEKL. CDR3 length: 15 residues.

This clonotype showed up just a few times. The chain is built from TRBV7-6 and TRBJ1-6, with 11 bases that match TRBD1. J lost 9 bases, V lost 6 bases, and 16 bases had no gene match. Germline CDR1 reads SGHVS; CDR2 reads FNYEAQ. CDR3 length: 18 amino acids. The CDR3 coding sequence is TGTGCCAGCAGTTTATCGAATTGGCCGGGACAGGGGGGTTCACCCCTCCACTTT. This gives the protein CASSLSNWPGQGGSPLHF. The full variable domain, its missing parts supplied by reference TRBV7-6 and TRBJ1-6, is GAGVSQSPRYKVTKRGQDVALRCDPISGHVSLYWYRQALGQGPEFLTYFNYEAQQDKSGLPNDRFSAERPEGSISTLTIQRTEQRDSAMYRCASSLSNWPGQGGSPLHFGNGTRLTVT.

This clonotype was observed at least ten times. The chain carries TRBV5-6 and TRBJ1-1; D perhaps matches TRBD1 (6 bases). Germline V gene data show CDR1 as SGHDT and CDR2 as YYEEEE. This CDR3 is built from 14 residues. V was trimmed by 4 bases and J by 6 bases, leaving 16 bases between them. This CDR3 is CASSPTGTGAEAFF. DNA for the CDR3: TGTGCCAGCAGCCCCACAGGGACTGGGGCTGAAGCTTTCTTT. Full variable domain (missing parts from reference TRBV5-6 and TRBJ1-1): DAGVTQSPTHLIKTRGQQVTLRCSPKSGHDTVSWYQQALGQGPQFIFQYYEEEERQRGNFPDRFSGHQFPNYSSELNVNALLLGDSALYLCASSPTGTGAEAFFGQGTRLTVV.

V is TRBV7-9 and J is TRBJ2-7; D is perhaps TRBD1 or TRBD2 (5 bases each). From germline, CDR1 is SEHNR and CDR2 FQNEAQ (reference sequence). The germline V and J ends were trimmed by 5 bases and 7 bases, with 27 bases remaining between them. The CDR3 extends over 17 amino acids. This CDR3 is CASSPPPAWDGGMEQYF. As DNA, the CDR3 is TGTGCCAGCAGCCCCCCACCTGCCTGGGACGGAGGCATGGAGCAGTACTTC.

V is TRBV19 and J is TRBJ1-1; TRBD1 is a possible D gene (6 bases). V shed 9 bases and J shed 8 bases, with 19 bases lying between them. Per germline, CDR1 LNHDA and CDR2 SQIVND (reference sequence). The CDR3 contains 13 residues. The CDR3 sequence is CASSSAGQREAFF. The CDR3 DNA is TGTGCCAGCAGTTCTGCGGGACAAAGAGAAGCTTTCTTT.

This chain uses TRBV19 with TRBJ1-4; D is possibly TRBD1 (5 bases). V lost 3 bases to trimming and J lost 6 bases, with 8 bases between them. This CDR3 has 13 residues. The germline gives CDR1 LNHDA, CDR2 SQIVND (reference sequence). CDR3 DNA: TGTGCCAGTAGTATCGCAGGGTATGAAAAACTGTTTTTT. Protein product: CASSIAGYEKLFF.